Below, 9 T cell receptor beta chains from the same sample are listed, as sequenced in a study of post-analysis software for immune sequencing data. Unique molecular identifiers were carried by the TCR beta cDNA libraries. One entry per CDR3 protein, called by TCRdb with MiXCR from the PCR reads. Of about 500,000 distinct CDR3 sequences listed, roughly 46% are singletons. The antigens for these receptors are not known. General study findings and limits: In patients, about 5 TRBV segments were more frequent than in controls, with TRBV5-6, TRBV5-1 and TRBV20-1 among them.

Sequenced sample: blood. The receptors originated from a girl aged 10 to 17 with multiple sclerosis.

The chain recombines TRBV28 with TRBJ1-2; 9 positions match TRBD1. The CDR3 consists of 14 residues. The germline CDR1 and CDR2 sequences are MDHEN and SYDVKM. V was clipped by 10 bases and J by 7 bases; unmatched bases: 13. The CDR3, as DNA: TGTGCCACAGACGGGACAGGGAGAGGCGGTGGCTACACCTTC. This encodes CATDGTGRGGGYTF.

This chain connects TRBV6-5 to TRBJ2-5; 13 bases are a match to TRBD2. Germline CDR1 is MNHEY and CDR2 is SVGAGI. Trimming at V came to 5 bases and at J to 11 bases, leaving 14 bases not matched to a gene. CDR3 size: 16 residues. The CDR3 DNA is TGTGCCAGCAGTAGCCTGGGACTAGCGGGATTTCATGAGCAGTACTTC. Protein product: CASSSLGLAGFHEQYF.

This clonotype was seen only a few times. V and J are TRBV5-5 and TRBJ2-1; TRBD2 agrees at 9 bases. The germline gives CDR1 SGHKS, CDR2 YYEKEE (reference sequence). V was pared by 2 bases and J by 4 bases, with 7 bases of the junction left unmatched. The CDR3 contains 16 residues. The CDR3 sequence: CASSFPGTSLYNEQFF. The DNA for the CDR3 is TGTGCCAGCAGCTTCCCCGGGACTAGCCTTTACAATGAGCAGTTCTTC.

Ten or more counts support this clonotype. The chain employs TRBV4-3 and TRBJ2-3; possibly TRBD1 for D (6 bases). The germline V gene has CDR1 LGHNA and CDR2 YSLEER. Trimming cost V 0 bases and J 4 bases, with 14 bases left between them. The CDR3 has 16 amino acids. The CDR3 reads CASSQEILRGSDTQYF. DNA for the CDR3: TGCGCCAGCAGCCAAGAGATCCTAAGGGGGTCAGATACGCAGTATTTT.

The V call is TRBV4-1, the J call TRBJ2-3; TRBD1 might be the D (5 bases). Trimming pared 1 base from V and 4 bases from J, leaving 12 bases between. The CDR3 is 15 residues long. The germline V gene encodes CDR1 MGHRA and CDR2 YSYEKL. In DNA, the CDR3 is TGCGCCAGCAGCCAAGGCTCAGGGCAGGCAGATACGCAGTATTTT. Protein sequence: CASSQGSGQADTQYF.

The rearrangement links TRBV6-6 to TRBJ2-1, with 11 bases identical to TRBD2. Per germline, CDR1 MNHNY and CDR2 SVGAGI (reference sequence). CDR3 length: 14 residues. After removal of 11 bases from V and 9 bases from J, the junction contained 12 bases not matched to a gene. CDR3 in amino acids: CAFKLAGVLGEQFF. The CDR3 nucleotides are TGTGCCTTCAAACTAGCGGGAGTCCTTGGTGAGCAGTTCTTC.

A note on this clonotype: A read error may account for a junction end that differs from germline. The V and J genes are TRBV27 and TRBJ2-1; no reliable D call. This CDR3 has 12 residues. CDR1 and CDR2 (germline): MNHEY, SMNVEV (reference sequence). The CDR3 sequence is CTSSSNLMKQFF. The CDR3 DNA sequence: TGTACCAGCAGCTCCAACCTAATGAAGCAGTTCTTC.

In its sample, this clonotype was seen a few times. The rearrangement uses TRBV5-1 and TRBJ2-3; D is uncertain. The CDR3 has 16 amino acids. The germline V gene has CDR1 SGHRS and CDR2 YFSETQ. The V and J ends lost 1 base and 0 bases respectively, with 12 bases between them. CDR3 in amino acids: CASSLTATSSTDTQYF. CDR3 bases: TGCGCCAGCAGCTTGACGGCAACATCTAGCACAGATACGCAGTATTTT.

Worth noting for this clonotype: The CDR3 does not end in the conserved phenylalanine or tryptophan, so this is likely a read error. The chain uses TRBV20-1 and TRBJ2-7; D may be TRBD1 or TRBD2 (5 bases each). Trimming took off 3 bases at V and 4 bases at J, with 28 bases between the two ends. CDR1 and CDR2 (germline): DFQATT, SNEGSKA (reference sequence). The CDR3 extends over 18 amino acids. The CDR3 DNA reads as TGCAGTGCTAGTTTGTCGAGACAGCGGCAGGTCGGGAAATACGAGCAGTACTGC. Protein sequence: CSASLSRQRQVGKYEQYC.